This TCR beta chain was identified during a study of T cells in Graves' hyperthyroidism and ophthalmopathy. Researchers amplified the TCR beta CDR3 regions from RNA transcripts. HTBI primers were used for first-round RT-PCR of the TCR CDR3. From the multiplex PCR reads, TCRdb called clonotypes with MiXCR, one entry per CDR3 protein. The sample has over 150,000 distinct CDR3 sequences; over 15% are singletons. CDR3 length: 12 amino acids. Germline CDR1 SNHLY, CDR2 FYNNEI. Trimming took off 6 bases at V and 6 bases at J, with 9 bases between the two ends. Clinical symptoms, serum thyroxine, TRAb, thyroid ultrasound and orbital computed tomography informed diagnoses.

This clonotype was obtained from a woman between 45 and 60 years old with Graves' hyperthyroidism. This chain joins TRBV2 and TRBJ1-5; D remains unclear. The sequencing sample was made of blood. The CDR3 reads CASSSYGQPQHF. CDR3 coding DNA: TGTGCCAGCAGCTCTTATGGTCAGCCCCAGCATTTT.